This T cell receptor (beta chain) was retrieved from a study of beta chain features in type 1 diabetes. Study at large: Examination of sorted cells across all samples involved 90 million to 120 million cells.

Germline V lookup: CDR1 LNHNV, CDR2 YYDKDF (reference sequence). V dropped 5 bases and J dropped 7; count of bases not matched to a gene: 11. This CDR3 contains 15 residues. Expressed TCRB transcripts were sequenced after all isolated RNA was converted to cDNA. Repertoires were generated with immunoSEQ multiplex PCR, while TCRdb's copy carries only in-frame clones and drops some. The repertoire holds around 340,000 clones, with about a tenth as singletons. There are a few counts of this clone. Its target is unknown. Overall study findings and caveats: In every one of the four CD4+ subsets, TCRB CDR3s were moderately but significantly shorter in Type 1 diabetes patients.

The genes are TRBV15 and TRBJ1-5, with 7 bases aligning to TRBD1. The sample was central memory CD4+ T cells from blood. The TCR comes from a man aged 25 to 40 with type 1 diabetes. CDR3 region: CATSGVTGRLQPQHF. The CDR3 DNA is TGTGCCACCAGCGGAGTGACAGGGCGCTTACAGCCCCAGCATTTT.